The rows below give T cell receptor beta chains drawn from one sample of a study of regulatory T cells. Assay: immunoSEQ multiplex PCR; the TCRdb copy retains only in-frame clones and omits some. The table records 3,000 to 4,000 clones, just under 95% of them present only once. Sequencing input: CD4+ Tregs sorted from blood. The receptors stem from a person aged 18-35 years with CD3G deficiency. The CDR3 runs from the conserved cysteine through the conserved F or W. Fields, in order: J gene, CDR3 length, D gene, V gene, clone size, CDR3 protein, CDR3 DNA. A D gene is named only where the DNA matches it firmly. Expanded clones are given a class, and other clones once, few, many or no size at all.

>TRBJ2-5|15|TRBD1|TRBV11-3|.
CASTDKRTGQETQYF
TGTGCCAGCACCGATAAACGGACAGGGCAAGAGACCCAGTACTTC
>TRBJ1-2|14|.|TRBV7-9|.
CASSLGIGQYGYTF
TGTGCCAGCAGCTTAGGAATCGGCCAGTATGGCTACACCTTC
>TRBJ2-1|16|TRBD2|TRBV28|.
CASSLSSSGRRNEQFF
TGTGCCAGCAGTTTAAGCTCTAGCGGGAGGAGAAATGAGCAGTTCTTC
>TRBJ1-5|11|.|TRBV12-1|.
CASRDNQPQHF
TGTGCCAGCAGGGACAATCAGCCCCAGCATTTT
>TRBJ1-6|14|.|TRBV18|.
CASSPPGEGSPLHF
TGTGCCAGCTCACCACCGGGGGAGGGCTCACCCCTCCACTTT
>TRBJ2-2|16|.|TRBV19|.
CASRAGTAKNTGELFF
TGTGCCAGTCGAGCGGGGACAGCTAAGAACACCGGGGAGCTGTTTTTT
>TRBJ2-2|14|.|TRBV30|.
CARSWGLLTGELFF
TGTGCCCGGAGTTGGGGACTCCTAACCGGGGAGCTGTTTTTT
>TRBJ2-2|13|TRBD1|TRBV6-1|few
CASSPQGAGELFF
TGTGCCAGCAGTCCGCAGGGGGCCGGGGAGCTGTTTTTT
>TRBJ2-6|16|.|TRBV19|.
CASSIVQGSGANVLTF
TGTGCCAGTAGTATAGTCCAGGGATCTGGGGCCAACGTCCTGACTTTC
>TRBJ2-7|15|TRBD1|TRBV6-1|.
CASSEGQGVTYEQYF
TGTGCCAGCAGTGAAGGACAGGGCGTAACCTACGAGCAGTACTTC
>TRBJ2-3|15|.|TRBV5-1|.
CASSYYNSDRDTQYF
TGCGCCAGCAGCTATTACAACTCTGACCGGGATACGCAGTATTTT
>TRBJ1-1|14|.|TRBV6-6|.
CASSYSKGSREAFF
TGTGCCAGCAGTTACTCTAAGGGGTCAAGGGAAGCTTTCTTT
>TRBJ1-5|16|.|TRBV19|.
CASKMGTGRGQSPQHF
TGTGCCAGTAAAATGGGAACGGGACGGGGGCAATCGCCCCAGCATTTT
>TRBJ1-5|14|.|TRBV28|.
CASSLAPRGQPQHF
TGTGCCAGCAGTTTGGCCCCCAGGGGTCAGCCCCAGCATTTT
>TRBJ2-3|15|.|TRBV12-2|.
CASRARLAGPDTQYF
TGTGCAAGTCGCGCAAGACTAGCGGGACCAGATACGCAGTATTTT
>TRBJ2-5|13|.|TRBV19|.
CASSPSWGRTQYF
TGTGCCAGTAGTCCCTCTTGGGGGAGGACCCAGTACTTC
>TRBJ1-5|15|TRBD1|TRBV15|.
CATSRRTGALQPQHF
TGTGCCACCAGCAGAAGGACAGGAGCACTCCAGCCCCAGCATTTT
>TRBJ1-1|14|.|TRBV4-3|.
CASSQGLGSIEAFF
TGCGCCAGCAGCCAAGGCCTTGGAAGTATTGAAGCTTTCTTT
>TRBJ2-5|12|.|TRBV11-3|.
CASSIGGETQYF
TGTGCCAGCAGCATAGGAGGGGAGACCCAGTACTTC
>TRBJ2-7|15|TRBD2|TRBV6-1|.
CASSDPSGHSYEQYF
TGTGCCAGCAGTGACCCTAGCGGGCACTCCTACGAGCAGTACTTC
>TRBJ1-2|13|.|TRBV6-6|.
CASTLRAGAGYTF
TGTGCCAGCACCTTAAGGGCAGGGGCCGGCTACACCTTC
>TRBJ1-2|14|.|TRBV6-1|.
CASSHIQQGSGYTF
TGTGCCAGCAGCCACATTCAACAGGGAAGCGGCTACACCTTC
>TRBJ1-3|15|.|TRBV18|.
CASSAATGSGNTIYF
TGTGCCAGCTCTGCCGCGACAGGATCTGGAAACACCATATATTTT
>TRBJ2-7|14|TRBD1|TRBV6-1|.
CASSEVQGAYEQYF
TGTGCCAGCAGTGAAGTACAGGGGGCTTACGAGCAGTACTTC
>TRBJ1-2|12|.|TRBV7-9|.
CASSLEGYGYTF
TGTGCCAGCAGCTTAGAGGGCTATGGCTACACCTTC
>TRBJ1-6|13|.|TRBV30|.
CAHSTGDNSPLHF
TGTGCCCACTCGACAGGAGATAATTCACCCCTCCACTTT
>TRBJ2-5|15|.|TRBV5-1|.
CASSLAGMVWETQYF
TGCGCCAGCAGCTTGGCCGGGATGGTTTGGGAGACCCAGTACTTC
>TRBJ2-5|14|.|TRBV6-6|.
CASSPQTTQETQYF
TGTGCCAGCAGCCCCCAAACCACGCAAGAGACCCAGTACTTC
>TRBJ1-2|13|.|TRBV18|.
CASSPGPHYGYTF
TGTGCCAGCTCACCGGGACCGCACTATGGCTACACCTTC
>TRBJ2-7|12|TRBD2|TRBV6-6|.
CASSYAGDEQYF
TGTGCCAGCAGTTATGCGGGGGACGAGCAGTACTTC
>TRBJ2-6|15|TRBD1|TRBV28|.
CASSTGGSGANVLTF
TGTGCCAGCTCTACAGGGGGCTCTGGGGCCAACGTCCTGACTTTC
>TRBJ2-1|15|.|TRBV5-5|.
CASSSGHLSYNEQFF
TGTGCCAGCAGCTCCGGACACCTTTCCTACAATGAGCAGTTCTTC
>TRBJ1-2|14|.|TRBV28|.
CASSSLRDKDGYTF
TGTGCCAGCAGTTCCCTTCGGGACAAAGACGGCTACACCTTC
>TRBJ2-5|15|TRBD1|TRBV11-2|.
CASSMTGVLGETQYF
TGTGCCAGCAGCATGACAGGGGTACTAGGGGAGACCCAGTACTTC
>TRBJ1-1|13|.|TRBV19|.
CASSQVMNTEAFF
TGTGCCAGTTCTCAGGTGATGAACACTGAAGCTTTCTTT
>TRBJ2-7|17|.|TRBV28|.
CASSPLGGEFKNYEQYF
TGTGCCAGCAGCCCCCTAGGGGGAGAATTCAAAAACTACGAGCAGTACTTC
>TRBJ2-3|15|.|TRBV5-1|.
CASSLDGGAGDTQYF
TGCGCCAGCAGCTTGGATGGAGGGGCGGGGGATACGCAGTATTTT
>TRBJ1-2|15|TRBD1|TRBV6-6|.
CASSWGTGEFHGYTF
TGTGCCAGCAGTTGGGGGACAGGGGAATTCCATGGCTACACCTTC
>TRBJ1-1|16|.|TRBV30|.
CAWSAGAGQTNTEAFF
TGTGCCTGGAGTGCAGGGGCGGGACAAACGAACACTGAAGCTTTCTTT
>TRBJ2-3|14|TRBD2|TRBV10-3|.
CAISTREGTDTQYF
TGTGCCATCAGTACGCGGGAGGGGACAGATACGCAGTATTTT
>TRBJ2-7|13|.|TRBV7-9|.
CASSLEAGSSKYF
TGTGCCAGCAGCTTAGAGGCGGGATCCTCGAAGTACTTC
>TRBJ2-1|13|.|TRBV11-2|.
CASSLLLGNEQFF
TGTGCCAGCAGCTTATTGCTAGGGAATGAGCAGTTCTTC
>TRBJ2-1|15|TRBD1|TRBV28|.
CASSSGGVKHNEQFF
TGTGCCAGCAGCTCAGGGGGAGTCAAACACAATGAGCAGTTCTTC
>TRBJ2-3|15|TRBD2|TRBV7-9|.
CASSLGLAPTDTQYF
TGTGCCAGCAGCTTGGGACTAGCCCCCACAGATACGCAGTATTTT
>TRBJ1-2|11|.|TRBV19|.
CASSIGHGYTF
TGTGCCAGTAGTATAGGGCATGGCTACACCTTC
>TRBJ2-3|14|.|TRBV5-1|.
CASKAGQTTDTQYF
TGCGCCAGCAAAGCGGGACAGACCACAGATACGCAGTATTTT
>TRBJ2-7|12|TRBD1|TRBV6-1|once
CASQGAPYEQYF
TGTGCCAGTCAGGGGGCCCCCTACGAGCAGTACTTC
>TRBJ2-6|17|.|TRBV28|.
CASSSGSGPSGANVLTF
TGTGCCAGCAGTTCCGGATCGGGACCCTCTGGGGCCAACGTCCTGACTTTC
>TRBJ2-7|13|.|TRBV7-6|once
CASSFRQGGEQYF
TGTGCCAGCAGCTTCAGGCAGGGTGGCGAGCAGTACTTC
>TRBJ2-7|15|.|TRBV11-2|.
CASRPTGQSSYEQYF
TGTGCCAGCAGGCCAACAGGTCAAAGCTCCTACGAGCAGTACTTC
>TRBJ1-6|15|.|TRBV6-1|once
CASSEAPTVNSPLHF
TGTGCCAGCAGTGAAGCGCCGACAGTAAATTCACCCCTCCACTTT
>TRBJ2-2|13|.|TRBV4-3|.
CASSHRGSGELFF
TGCGCCAGCAGCCATAGGGGGTCCGGGGAGCTGTTTTTT
>TRBJ2-7|15|TRBD2|TRBV6-6|.
CASSLGKLAGHEQYF
TGTGCCAGCAGTCTCGGGAAACTAGCGGGACACGAGCAGTACTTC
>TRBJ2-6|14|.|TRBV19|.
CASSGNSGANVLTF
TGTGCCAGTAGCGGGAACTCTGGGGCCAACGTCCTGACTTTC
>TRBJ2-7|16|.|TRBV28|.
CASSPPRAGSSYEQYF
TGTGCCAGCAGTCCGCCGCGGGCGGGTAGCTCCTACGAGCAGTACTTC